This T cell receptor beta chain derives from a study of T cell repertoires in cytomegalovirus infection. One entry per CDR3 protein, called by TCRdb with MiXCR from the reads. In the table there are approximately 590,000 distinct CDR3 sequences, just under 40% of which are singletons. This CDR3 spans 14 amino acids. Trimming pared 3 bases from V and 5 bases from J, leaving 13 bases between. Study-wide findings and caveats: Of the TCR beta families, the public ones yielded a cumulative frequency that identified carriers of CMV plus the relevant HLA.

With respect to this clonotype: Its antigen is not known.

Sequenced material: cultured PBMCs, taken from culture after CMV antigen stimulation. The chain recombines TRBV12-3 or TRBV12-4 with TRBJ2-5; the D gene is possibly TRBD2 (5 bases). The TCR originated in a human donor in good health (CMV status not recorded). Some clones in this sample may be carry-over from other donors' samples. The CDR3 sequence is CASSFNSGGETQYF. CDR3 sequence (DNA): TGTGCCAGCAGTTTTAATTCAGGCGGGGAGACCCAGTACTTC.